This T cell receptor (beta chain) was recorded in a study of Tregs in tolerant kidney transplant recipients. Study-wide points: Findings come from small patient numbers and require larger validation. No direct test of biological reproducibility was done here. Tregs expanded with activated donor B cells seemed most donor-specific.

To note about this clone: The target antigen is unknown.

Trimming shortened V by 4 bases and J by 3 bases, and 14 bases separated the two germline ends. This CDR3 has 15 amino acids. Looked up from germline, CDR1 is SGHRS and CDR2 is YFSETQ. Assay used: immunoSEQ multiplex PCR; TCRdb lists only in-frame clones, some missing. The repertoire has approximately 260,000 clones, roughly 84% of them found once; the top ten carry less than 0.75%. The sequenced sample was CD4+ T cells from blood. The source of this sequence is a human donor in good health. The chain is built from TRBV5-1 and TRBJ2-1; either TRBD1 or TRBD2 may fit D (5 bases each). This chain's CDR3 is CASSRGGQDYNEQFF. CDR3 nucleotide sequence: TGCGCCAGCAGCCGGGGCGGGCAGGACTACAATGAGCAGTTCTTC. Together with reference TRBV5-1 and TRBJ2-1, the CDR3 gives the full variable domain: KAGVTQTPRYLIKTRGQQVTLSCSPISGHRSVSWYQQTPGQGLQFLFEYFSETQRNKGNFPGRFSGRQFSNSRSEMNVSTLELGDSALYLCASSRGGQDYNEQFFGPGTRLTVL.